What follows describes a single T cell receptor beta chain. Antigen unknown. These data belong to a study of CD8 T cells in ankylosing spondylitis. Germline CDR1 is DFQATT and CDR2 is SNEGSKA (reference sequence). CDR3 length: 12 amino acids. Trimming cost V 4 bases and J 2 bases, with 9 bases left between them. With molecular barcodes, quantitative 5'-RACE was used to make the TCR beta libraries. MiXCR, run by TCRdb on the 5' RACE reads, gives a single entry per CDR3 protein. The data contain 300,000 to 350,000 distinct CDR3 sequences, about a fifth of them seen just once; the ten biggest clones take up 3.5%. Findings and limits, study-wide: Typical of ankylosing spondylitis blood, it appeared, was a TCR beta motif of eight highly homologous variants. Reported data indicate significant enrichment of disease-linked clones within matched ankylosing spondylitis synovial fluid.

This TCR came from a female donor with ankylosing spondylitis or in good health (not recorded which). Sequencing input: blood, either unsorted or a sorted T cell fraction (not recorded which). This chain connects TRBV20-1 to TRBJ2-7; D remains ambiguous. Here the CDR3 DNA reads TGCAGTGCTACGCACGGTCCCTACGAGCAGTACTTC. Translated, it gives CSATHGPYEQYF.